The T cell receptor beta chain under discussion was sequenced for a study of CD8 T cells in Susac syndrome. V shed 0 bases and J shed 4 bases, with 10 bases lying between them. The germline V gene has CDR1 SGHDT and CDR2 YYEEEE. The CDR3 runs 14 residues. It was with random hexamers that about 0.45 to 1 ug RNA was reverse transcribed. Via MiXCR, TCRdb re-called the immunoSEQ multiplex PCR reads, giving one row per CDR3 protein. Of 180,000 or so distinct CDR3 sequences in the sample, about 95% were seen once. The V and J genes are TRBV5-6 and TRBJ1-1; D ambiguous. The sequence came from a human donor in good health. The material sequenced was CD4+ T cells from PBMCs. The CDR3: CASSLGRVGTEAFF. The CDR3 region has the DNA TGTGCCAGCAGCTTGGGTAGGGTGGGCACTGAAGCTTTCTTT.